Below, 18 T cell receptor beta chains from the same sample are listed, as sequenced in a study of T cell changes during pregnancy in multiple sclerosis. Only in-frame clones appear in the TCRdb table, and some are missing; sequencing was by immunoSEQ multiplex PCR. The sample yields some 45,000 clones, around 95% seen once. This specimen was CD8+ T cells from peripheral blood mononuclear cells, taken in the first trimester of pregnancy. The receptors derive from a female donor with multiple sclerosis, enrolled in a pregnancy study.

V gene TRBV11-2 combines with J gene TRBJ1-1; D possibly corresponds to TRBD1 (6 bases). Germline-derived CDR1 and CDR2 are SGHAT and FQNNGV. This CDR3 is 14 amino acids long. V was pared by 2 bases and J by 5 bases, with 12 bases between. For the CDR3, the DNA is TGTGCCAGCAGCTTACAGGGGATGGGAACTGAAGCTTTCTTT. Translation gives CASSLQGMGTEAFF.

The chain is built from TRBV7-3 and TRBJ1-2; unclear D gene. With 11 bases removed from V and 5 bases from J, the gap between germline ends came to 15 bases. The CDR3 is 12 residues long. Germline V gives CDR1 SGHTA, CDR2 FQGTGA. In DNA form, the CDR3 reads TGTGCCTTCTCAGCGGCAGAATATGGCTACACCTTC. It yields the protein CAFSAAEYGYTF.

V usage is TRBV10-3 and J usage is TRBJ2-7; 7 bases line up with TRBD1. Germline CDR1 ENHRY, CDR2 SYGVKD. V gave up 6 bases and J gave up 0 bases; unmatched junction bases: 5. CDR3 length: 14 amino acids. CDR3 bases: TGTGCCATCAGCTCCGCAGGGGGCTCCTACGAGCAGTACTTC. This sequence encodes CAISSAGGSYEQYF.

The genes are TRBV9 and TRBJ2-1; possible D gene TRBD1, 5 bases. This CDR3 comprises 14 residues. Germline assignment: CDR1 SGDLS and CDR2 YYNGEE. The V and J ends lost 2 bases and 9 bases respectively, with 15 bases between them. The CDR3 region has the DNA TGTGCCAGCAGCGTTAGTCTAGATACAGGTGAGCAGTTCTTC. Its translation: CASSVSLDTGEQFF.

This chain links TRBV27 with TRBJ2-2; D remains ambiguous. The CDR3 covers 15 residues. Trimming left V 6 bases short and J 3 bases short, with 14 bases between. Germline V gives CDR1 MNHEY, CDR2 SMNVEV (reference sequence). CDR3 in amino acids: CASSSVNSDTGELFF. CDR3 bases: TGTGCCAGCAGCTCCGTAAACTCGGACACCGGGGAGCTGTTTTTT.

This chain uses TRBV11-1 with TRBJ2-3; TRBD2 matches 14 bases. CDR1 is SGHAT, CDR2 FQDESV, per germline (reference sequence). The length of the CDR3 is 16 residues. Trimming cost V 1 base and J 5 bases; bases outside gene matches: 2. The CDR3 sequence is CASSLVTSGRGDTQYF. In DNA, the CDR3 is TGTGCCAGCAGCTTAGTGACTAGCGGGAGGGGAGATACGCAGTATTTT.

The chain combines TRBV27 with TRBJ2-3; 9 bases are a match to TRBD2. CDR1 and CDR2 (germline): MNHEY, SMNVEV (reference sequence). J lost 4 bases, V lost 5 bases, and 1 base had no gene match. CDR3 size: 13 residues. In DNA form, the CDR3 reads TGTGCCAGCAGTGCGGGAGGGGCAGATACGCAGTATTTT. Its translation: CASSAGGADTQYF.

The chain recombines TRBV30 with TRBJ2-5, with D possibly matching TRBD2 (5 bases). The CDR3 is 14 residues long. The V and J ends lost 1 base and 5 bases respectively, with 14 bases between them. The germline gives CDR1 GTSNPN, CDR2 SVGIG (reference sequence). CDR3 protein: CAWSGAGMEETQYF. The CDR3 DNA is TGTGCCTGGAGTGGGGCGGGTATGGAGGAGACCCAGTACTTC.

The V and J genes are TRBV19 and TRBJ2-5, with D perhaps TRBD1 (6 bases). V was cut by 6 bases and J by 1 base, with 12 bases left in between. The CDR3 length is 14 residues. Germline CDR1 LNHDA, CDR2 SQIVND (reference sequence). The CDR3 here is CASRKDSLQETQYF. In nucleotides, the CDR3 is TGTGCCAGTAGAAAGGACAGTCTCCAAGAGACCCAGTACTTC.

CDR3 sequence: CSVEPRVAAYGYTF. The DNA of the CDR3 is TGCAGCGTTGAACCCCGGGTCGCGGCATATGGCTACACCTTC. This sequence joins TRBV29-1 and TRBJ1-2; unclear D gene. Germline V gene data show CDR1 as SQVTM and CDR2 as ANQGSEA. This CDR3 comprises 14 residues. Trimming shortened V by 2 bases and J by 5 bases, and 15 bases separated the two germline ends.

This sequence joins TRBV27 and TRBJ1-2, with no clear D. Looked up from germline, CDR1 is MNHEY and CDR2 is SMNVEV (reference sequence). With 5 bases removed from V and 0 bases from J, the gap between germline ends came to 7 bases. The CDR3 is 13 residues long. CDR3 protein: CASSPATNYGYTF. The CDR3 DNA is TGTGCCAGCAGTCCCGCTACTAACTATGGCTACACCTTC.

V is TRBV10-3 and J is TRBJ2-1; 10 bases are a match to TRBD2. This CDR3 contains 15 residues. The V and J ends lost 11 bases and 6 bases, in that order; junction bases with no gene match: 13. Germline CDR1 and CDR2: ENHRY and SYGVKD. The CDR3 bases are TGTGCCTCAAAAGGTGGACTAGCGGCGGCCAATGAGCAGTTCTTC. Translation gives CASKGGLAAANEQFF.

The chain is built from TRBV29-1 and TRBJ2-1; weak D call: TRBD1 (6 bases). There are 11 residues in the CDR3. CDR1 is SQVTM and CDR2 is ANQGSEA in the germline V gene. V lost 5 bases to trimming and J lost 10 bases, with 12 bases between them. For the CDR3, the DNA is TGCAGCGTTAAGGGGCAGGGGGAGCAGTTCTTC. Protein sequence: CSVKGQGEQFF.

The V call is TRBV6-4, the J call TRBJ2-3; TRBD2 matches 10 bases. The CDR3 consists of 16 residues. The V gene's germline CDR1 is MRHNA and CDR2 SNTAGT. With V trimmed by 3 bases and J by 4 bases, 7 bases remained unmatched. For the CDR3, the DNA is TGTGCCAGCAGTGAGGCTAGCGGGAGCTCGGCAGATACGCAGTATTTT. This translates into CASSEASGSSADTQYF.

This CDR3 reads CASSIPGGRYSFTGELFF. The CDR3 DNA reads TGTGCCAGTAGTATCCCTGGAGGTAGATATAGCTTCACCGGGGAGCTGTTTTTT. The chain recombines TRBV19 with TRBJ2-2, with D perhaps TRBD2 (5 bases). The CDR3 totals 18 residues. Trimming took off 3 bases at V and 4 bases at J, with 21 bases between the two ends. Germline assignment: CDR1 LNHDA and CDR2 SQIVND (reference sequence).

The J gene is TRBJ1-2, the V gene TRBV29-1, with D hard to call. Looked up from germline, CDR1 is SQVTM and CDR2 is ANQGSEA. V gave up 6 bases and J gave up 1 base, with 12 bases separating them. The CDR3 consists of 13 residues. CDR3 sequence: CSVPFTHNYGYTF. In nucleotides, the CDR3 is TGCAGCGTCCCCTTTACTCATAACTATGGCTACACCTTC.

This clone showed up just once. The rearrangement joins TRBV19 to TRBJ2-3; 12 nucleotides align to TRBD2. Germline V CDR1 and CDR2: LNHDA, SQIVND (reference sequence). J gave up 0 bases and V 5 bases, and 3 bases lay outside the gene matches. The CDR3 runs to 16 residues. CDR3 amino acids: CASSAGLAGSTDTQYF. In DNA, the CDR3 is TGTGCCAGTAGTGCAGGACTAGCGGGGAGCACAGATACGCAGTATTTT. The variable domain in full, completed from reference TRBV19 and TRBJ2-3, reads DGGITQSPKYLFRKEGQNVTLSCEQNLNHDAMYWYRQDPGQGLRLIYYSQIVNDFQKGDIAEGYSVSREKKESFPLTVTSAQKNPTAFYLCASSAGLAGSTDTQYFGPGTRLTVL.

The CDR3 DNA follows: TGCGCCAGCAGCTCCGGGACTAGAGGATCCTACGAGCAGTACTTC. Its translation is CASSSGTRGSYEQYF. V usage is TRBV5-1 and J usage is TRBJ2-7; 8 nucleotides line up with TRBD2. Germline values: CDR1 SGHRS, CDR2 YFSETQ. This CDR3 is 15 amino acids long. The ends lost 3 bases at V and 1 base at J; junction bases unmatched: 6.